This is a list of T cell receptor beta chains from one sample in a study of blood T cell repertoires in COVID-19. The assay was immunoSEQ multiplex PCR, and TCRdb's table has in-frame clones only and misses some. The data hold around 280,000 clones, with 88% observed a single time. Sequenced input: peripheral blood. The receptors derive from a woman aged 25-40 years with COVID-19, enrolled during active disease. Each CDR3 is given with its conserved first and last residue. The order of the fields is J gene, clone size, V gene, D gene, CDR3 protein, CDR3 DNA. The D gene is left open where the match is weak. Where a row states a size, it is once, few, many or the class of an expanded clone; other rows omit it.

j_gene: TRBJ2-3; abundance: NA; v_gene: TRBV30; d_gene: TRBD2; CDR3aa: CAWDRLAGLGTQYF; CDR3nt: TGTGCCTGGGATCGACTAGCGGGACTGGGGACGCAGTATTTT
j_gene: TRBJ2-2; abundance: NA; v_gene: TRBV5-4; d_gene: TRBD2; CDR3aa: CASSLGGPSGSSGELFF; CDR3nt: TGTGCCAGCAGCTTGGGGGGGCCTAGCGGGAGCAGCGGGGAGCTGTTTTTT
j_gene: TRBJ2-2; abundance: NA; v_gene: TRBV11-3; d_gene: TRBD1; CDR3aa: CASSSSPTGTTGELFF; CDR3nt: TGTGCCAGCAGCTCGTCCCCGACAGGGACCACCGGGGAGCTGTTTTTT
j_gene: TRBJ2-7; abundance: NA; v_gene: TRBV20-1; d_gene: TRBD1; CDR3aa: CSATDRGSYEQYF; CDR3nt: TGCAGTGCTACTGACAGGGGTTCCTACGAGCAGTACTTC
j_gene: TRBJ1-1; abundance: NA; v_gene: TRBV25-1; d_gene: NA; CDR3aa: CASSPRGMNTEAFF; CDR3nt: TGTGCCAGCAGCCCCCGGGGGATGAACACTGAAGCTTTCTTT
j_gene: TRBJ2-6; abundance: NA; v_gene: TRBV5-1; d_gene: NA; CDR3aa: CASSPGLFSGANVLTF; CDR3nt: TGCGCCAGCAGCCCCGGACTGTTTTCTGGGGCCAACGTCCTGACTTTC
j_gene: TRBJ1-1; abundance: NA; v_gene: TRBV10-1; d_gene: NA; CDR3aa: CASSEKRANTEAFF; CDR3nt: TGCGCCAGCAGTGAGAAGAGAGCGAACACTGAAGCTTTCTTT
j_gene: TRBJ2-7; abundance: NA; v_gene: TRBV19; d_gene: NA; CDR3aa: CASSISFTDYEQYF; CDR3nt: TGTGCCAGTAGTATATCATTTACAGACTACGAGCAGTACTTC
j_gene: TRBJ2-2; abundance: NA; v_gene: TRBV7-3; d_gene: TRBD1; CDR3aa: CASSLSGQGVGELFF; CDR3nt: TGTGCCAGCAGCCTAAGTGGACAGGGAGTCGGGGAGCTGTTTTTT
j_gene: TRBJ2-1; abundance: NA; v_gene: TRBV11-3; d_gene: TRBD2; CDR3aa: CASSRRSSGYNEQFF; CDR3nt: TGTGCCAGCAGCCGGCGTTCTAGCGGGTACAATGAGCAGTTCTTC
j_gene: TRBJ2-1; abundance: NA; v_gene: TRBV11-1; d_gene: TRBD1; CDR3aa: CASSLQGFGEQFF; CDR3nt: TGTGCCAGCAGCCTACAGGGGTTCGGTGAGCAGTTCTTC
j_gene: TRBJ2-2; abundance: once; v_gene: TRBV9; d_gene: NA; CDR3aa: CASSPTDPSTGELFF; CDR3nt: TGTGCCAGCAGCCCCACAGACCCCTCCACCGGGGAGCTGTTTTTT
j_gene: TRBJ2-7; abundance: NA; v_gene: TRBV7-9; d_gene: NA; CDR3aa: CASSLYRDTKYEQYF; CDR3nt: TGTGCCAGCAGCTTATATCGGGACACAAAATACGAGCAGTACTTC
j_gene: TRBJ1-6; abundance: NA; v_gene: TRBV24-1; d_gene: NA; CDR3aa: CATLWQGESPLHF; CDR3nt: TGTGCCACCCTCTGGCAGGGTGAATCACCCCTCCACTTT
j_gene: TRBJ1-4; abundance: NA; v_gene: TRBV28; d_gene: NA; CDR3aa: CATWRRDLEKLFF; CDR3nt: TGTGCCACCTGGCGGCGCGACCTTGAAAAACTGTTTTTT
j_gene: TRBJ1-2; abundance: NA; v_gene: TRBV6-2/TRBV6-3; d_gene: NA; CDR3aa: CASSYLEEGGYGYTF; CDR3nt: TGTGCCAGCAGTTACCTCGAGGAGGGCGGCTATGGCTACACCTTC
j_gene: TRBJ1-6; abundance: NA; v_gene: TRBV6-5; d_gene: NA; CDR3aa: CASSYSWEGRSPLHF; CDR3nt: TGTGCCAGCAGTTACTCGTGGGAGGGGAGATCACCCCTCCACTTT
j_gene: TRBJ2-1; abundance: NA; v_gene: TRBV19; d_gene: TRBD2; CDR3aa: CASSLLAGEFYSEQFF; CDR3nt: TGTGCCAGTAGTTTATTAGCGGGAGAATTTTATAGTGAGCAGTTCTTC
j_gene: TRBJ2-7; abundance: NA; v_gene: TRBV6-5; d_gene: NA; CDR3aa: CASSYSGLSSYEQYF; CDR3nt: TGTGCCAGCAGTTACTCGGGACTTAGCTCCTACGAGCAGTACTTC
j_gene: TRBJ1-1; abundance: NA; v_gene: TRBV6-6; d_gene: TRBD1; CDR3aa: CASSSRDRAPWWAFF; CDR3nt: TGTGCCAGCAGTTCCCGGGACAGGGCTCCTTGGTGGGCTTTCTTT
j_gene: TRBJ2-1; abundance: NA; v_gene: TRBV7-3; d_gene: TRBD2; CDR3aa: CASSLRGLEDEQFF; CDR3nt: TGTGCCAGCAGCTTGCGAGGACTAGAGGATGAGCAGTTCTTC
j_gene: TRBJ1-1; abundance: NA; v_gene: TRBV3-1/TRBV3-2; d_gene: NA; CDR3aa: CASSQDGAREAFF; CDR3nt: TGTGCCAGCAGCCAAGACGGAGCCCGGGAAGCTTTCTTT
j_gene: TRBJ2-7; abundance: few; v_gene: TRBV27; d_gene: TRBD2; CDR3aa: CASTSLVRAGGSYEQYF; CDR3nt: TGTGCCAGCACCTCGCTCGTAAGAGCGGGAGGATCCTACGAGCAGTACTTC
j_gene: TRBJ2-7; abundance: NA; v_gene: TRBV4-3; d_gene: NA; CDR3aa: CASSPTSGEQYF; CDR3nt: TGCGCCAGCAGCCCCACTAGTGGAGAGCAGTACTTC
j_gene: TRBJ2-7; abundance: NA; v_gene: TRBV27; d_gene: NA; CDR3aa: CASSLVPTYEQYF; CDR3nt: TGTGCCAGCAGTTTAGTCCCGACTTACGAGCAGTACTTC
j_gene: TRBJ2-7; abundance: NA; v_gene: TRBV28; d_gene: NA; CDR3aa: CASSSPGYTTYEQYF; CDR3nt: TGTGCCAGCAGTTCGCCAGGGTACACAACCTACGAGCAGTACTTC
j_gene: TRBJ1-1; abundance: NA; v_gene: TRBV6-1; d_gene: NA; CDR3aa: CASSEEDWTVLAFF; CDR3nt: TGTGCCAGCAGTGAAGAGGATTGGACAGTGTTGGCTTTCTTT
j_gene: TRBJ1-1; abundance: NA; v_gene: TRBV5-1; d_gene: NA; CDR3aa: CASSLSGTNTEAFF; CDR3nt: TGCGCCAGCAGCTTGTCAGGTACTAACACTGAAGCTTTCTTT
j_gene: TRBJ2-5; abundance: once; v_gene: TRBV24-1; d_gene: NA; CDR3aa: CATSENPGHEETQYF; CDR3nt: TGTGCCACCAGTGAAAATCCGGGACATGAGGAGACCCAGTACTTC
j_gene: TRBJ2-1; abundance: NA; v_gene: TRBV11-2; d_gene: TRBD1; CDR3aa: CASSLDRTGQFF; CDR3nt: TGTGCCAGCAGCTTAGACAGGACAGGACAGTTCTTC
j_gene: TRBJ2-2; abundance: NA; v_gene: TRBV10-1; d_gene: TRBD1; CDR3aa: CATRTGSVTGELFF; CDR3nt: TGCGCCACCAGGACAGGGTCTGTCACCGGGGAGCTGTTTTTT
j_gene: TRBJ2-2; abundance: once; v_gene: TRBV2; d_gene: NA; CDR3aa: CASSRTTNTGELFF; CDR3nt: TGTGCCAGCAGCCGGACAACGAACACCGGGGAGCTGTTTTTT
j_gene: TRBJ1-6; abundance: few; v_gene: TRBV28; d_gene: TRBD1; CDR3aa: CASSLRLYRGANSPLHF; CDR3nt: TGTGCCAGCAGTTTACGTCTCTACAGGGGGGCTAATTCACCCCTCCACTTT
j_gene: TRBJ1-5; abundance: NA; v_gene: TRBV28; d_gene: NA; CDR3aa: CASSSPSRGWNQPQHF; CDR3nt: TGTGCCAGCAGTTCCCCCTCCAGGGGCTGGAATCAGCCCCAGCATTTT
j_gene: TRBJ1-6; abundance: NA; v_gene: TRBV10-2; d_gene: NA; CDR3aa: CASSGGNSPLHF; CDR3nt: TGCGCCAGCAGCGGGGGAAATTCACCCCTCCACTTT
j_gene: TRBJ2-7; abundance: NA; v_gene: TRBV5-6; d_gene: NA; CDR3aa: CASSGEGGLGIDF; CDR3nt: TGTGCCAGCAGCGGAGAGGGGGGGCTCGGAATAGACTTC
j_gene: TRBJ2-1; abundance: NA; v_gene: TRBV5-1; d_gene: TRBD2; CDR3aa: CASSISGRNNEQFF; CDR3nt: TGCGCCAGCAGCATCAGCGGGAGAAACAATGAGCAGTTCTTC
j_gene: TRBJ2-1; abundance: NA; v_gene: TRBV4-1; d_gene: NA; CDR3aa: CASSQDSGYDEQFF; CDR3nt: TGCGCCAGCAGCCAGGACAGTGGTTACGATGAGCAGTTCTTC
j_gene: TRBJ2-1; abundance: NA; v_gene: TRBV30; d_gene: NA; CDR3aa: CAWSDRFGSIAIYEQFF; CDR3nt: TGTGCCTGGAGTGACCGATTCGGGAGTATAGCGATCTATGAGCAGTTCTTC
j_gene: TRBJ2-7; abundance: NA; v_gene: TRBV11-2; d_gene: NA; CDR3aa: CASSLVRGYEQYF; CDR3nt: TGTGCCAGCAGCTTAGTCCGGGGATACGAGCAGTACTTC
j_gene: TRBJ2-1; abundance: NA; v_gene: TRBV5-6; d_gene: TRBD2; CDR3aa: CASSLEGSGRDNEQFF; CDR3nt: TGTGCCAGCAGCTTGGAAGGTAGCGGGAGGGACAATGAGCAGTTCTTC
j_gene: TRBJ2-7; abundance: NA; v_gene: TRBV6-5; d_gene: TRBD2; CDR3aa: CASSKGLAGTYEQYF; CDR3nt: TGTGCCAGCAGTAAGGGACTAGCGGGGACCTACGAGCAGTACTTC
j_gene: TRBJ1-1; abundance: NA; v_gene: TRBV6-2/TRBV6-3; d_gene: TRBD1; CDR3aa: CASSFPLGGAGTEAFF; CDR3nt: TGTGCCAGCAGTTTTCCTCTAGGGGGCGCGGGCACTGAAGCTTTCTTT